This TCR beta chain stems from a study of T-cell reconstitution after alpha-beta-depleted transplantation in children (dated by TCRdb to about 2016). Notes on the research overall: Using TCR repertoire profiling, the study followed T-cell immune reconstitution in a quantitative way in children after TCRalphabeta/CD19-depleted allogeneic hematopoietic cell transplantation.

The full study reports these points: The apparently early recovery of alphabetaT-cell counts about two months after transplant reportedly depended on only several hundred rapidly expanded clones that came from non-depleted graft cells. Hyperexpanded clone frequencies declined over subsequent months; after one year, T-cell counts and TCRbeta diversity were mostly attributed to newly produced T cells. In some patients, high TCRbeta diversity at day 60 was attributed to recipient T cells and intrathymic progenitors that had survived conditioning.

Many counts were recorded for this clonotype. Its cognate antigen has yet to be identified. No much larger clone is present one base from it, and per-base qualities are unavailable. The library was made by PCR. The data were produced on an Illumina HiSeq 2500. TCR library preparation used molecular barcoding, with unique molecular identifiers applied to normalize quantification of the TCRbeta repertoire. TCRdb cleaned the public reads at Q25 with fastp, built clones with MiXCR and kept in-frame beta chains. Each record represents a unique CDR3 protein, reported with the most common genes and DNA among its rows. For this sample the table gives roughly 70,000 distinct CDR3 sequences, of which over 4.5% were detected only once. The top ten clonotypes cover approximately 17% of the sample. CDR1 is given as MGHRA and CDR2 as YSYEKL, both from the germline V gene. The CDR3 runs 18 residues from the cysteine to the phenylalanine. Of the read, only the CDR3 DNA is kept; its 54 bases are in frame from base 1. V is shortened by 4 bases, J by 0 bases, and the region joining them spans 19 bases.

The sample's treatment or condition label, decoded: allogeneic hematopoietic cell transplantation with graft depleted of TCRalphabeta T cells and CD19 B cells. Transplant recipients were children who received TCRalphabeta/CD19-depleted allogeneic hematopoietic cell grafts. This TCR was recovered from a boy under three years old who had a stem cell transplant for acute myeloid leukemia, so the T cells may come from the graft donor. The chain is made from TRBV4-1 and TRBJ1-3; the D gene cannot be resolved reliably. The specimen was PBMCs, mostly from graft donor cells, collected 180 days after TCRalphabeta/CD19-depleted stem cell transplant. The nucleotides read TGCGCCAGCAGCCCAAGAAGTGTCAGGACGAGCTCTGGAAACACCATATATTTT. It translates to CASSPRSVRTSSGNTIYF.